The rows below give T cell receptor beta chains drawn from one sample of a study of blood T cell repertoires in COVID-19. Sequencing was performed with immunoSEQ multiplex PCR; in TCRdb, only in-frame clones are kept and a portion is missing. The sample carries a few hundred thousand clones, 89% recorded once. Sequenced material: peripheral blood. The receptor source for this set is a woman in her 30s with COVID-19, enrolled during active disease. Each CDR3 is given with its conserved first and last residue. The D gene is left open where the match is weak. Clone size is stated in some rows and not others, as once, few, many or a class when expanded.

TRBD1 | 19 | NA | TRBJ1-6 | TRBV6-2/TRBV6-3 | CASSYYPPGTQGVNSPLHF | TGTGCCAGCAGTTACTACCCGCCGGGAACTCAGGGGGTTAATTCACCCCTCCACTTT
TRBD1 | 15 | NA | TRBJ1-1 | TRBV4-1 | CASREVRQGLSEAFF | TGCGCCAGCAGAGAAGTACGACAGGGGCTCTCCGAAGCTTTCTTT
NA | 14 | NA | TRBJ1-5 | TRBV7-2 | CASSPPGRGQPQHF | TGTGCCAGCAGCCCACCTGGCAGGGGTCAGCCCCAGCATTTT
NA | 13 | NA | TRBJ2-7 | TRBV6-5 | CASSYGAWDEQYF | TGTGCCAGCAGTTACGGGGCATGGGACGAGCAGTACTTC
TRBD1 | 14 | NA | TRBJ2-5 | TRBV7-2 | CASSWTGFRETQYF | TGTGCCAGCAGCTGGACAGGGTTCCGAGAGACCCAGTACTTC
TRBD2 | 13 | once | TRBJ2-1 | TRBV5-1 | CASGLAGEGEQFF | TGCGCCAGCGGATTAGCGGGAGAGGGTGAGCAGTTCTTC
NA | 17 | NA | TRBJ1-3 | TRBV3-1/TRBV3-2 | CASSQDWDRELRNTIYF | TGTGCCAGCAGCCAAGATTGGGATCGGGAATTGAGAAACACCATATATTTT
TRBD1 | 16 | NA | TRBJ2-7 | TRBV24-1 | CATSDGRDRGIHEQYF | TGTGCCACCAGTGATGGCCGGGACAGGGGTATACACGAGCAGTACTTC
TRBD2 | 15 | NA | TRBJ2-1 | TRBV29-1 | CSVNPGLAGDNEQFF | TGCAGCGTTAACCCAGGACTAGCTGGTGACAATGAGCAGTTCTTC
TRBD1 | 18 | NA | TRBJ2-1 | TRBV18 | CASSPNLGSRGTYNEQFF | TGTGCCAGCTCCCCAAACCTTGGATCCAGGGGGACCTACAATGAGCAGTTCTTC
NA | 16 | NA | TRBJ2-2 | TRBV6-5 | CASSYGPRLNTGELFF | TGTGCCAGCAGTTATGGTCCCAGGCTGAACACCGGGGAGCTGTTTTTT
NA | 12 | NA | TRBJ1-2 | TRBV7-2 | CASSANRDGYTF | TGTGCCAGCAGCGCCAACAGGGATGGCTACACCTTC
NA | 12 | NA | TRBJ2-7 | TRBV12-3/TRBV12-4 | CASSQNSYEQYF | TGTGCCAGCTCGCAGAACTCCTACGAGCAGTACTTC
NA | 14 | NA | TRBJ1-6 | TRBV5-6 | CASSLDRVDSPLHF | TGTGCCAGCAGCTTGGACAGGGTCGATTCACCCCTCCACTTT
TRBD1 | 15 | NA | TRBJ1-1 | TRBV5-4 | CASSLNGQVNTEAFF | TGTGCCAGCAGCTTGAATGGACAGGTGAACACTGAAGCTTTCTTT
TRBD1 | 15 | NA | TRBJ1-2 | TRBV2 | CASMRVRTGGDGYTF | TGTGCCAGCATGCGAGTCCGGACAGGGGGGGATGGCTACACCTTC
NA | 15 | NA | TRBJ2-7 | TRBV19 | CASRPSRSYYGEQYF | TGTGCCAGTAGGCCTTCCCGGAGTTATTATGGCGAGCAGTACTTC
TRBD2 | 15 | NA | TRBJ2-1 | TRBV4-3 | CASSQSGGTHNEQFF | TGCGCCAGCAGTCAGTCCGGGGGGACCCACAATGAGCAGTTCTTC
TRBD2 | 15 | NA | TRBJ2-1 | TRBV18 | CASSPGYREGPPQFF | TGTGCCAGCTCACCAGGGTACCGGGAGGGCCCTCCGCAGTTCTTC
NA | 15 | NA | TRBJ2-2 | TRBV10-2 | CASSEASRVTGELFF | TGCGCCAGCAGTGAAGCGTCCAGGGTAACCGGGGAGCTGTTTTTT
TRBD2 | 16 | NA | TRBJ2-1 | TRBV11-3 | CASSLDLGGSYNEQFF | TGTGCCAGCAGCTTAGATCTGGGCGGGAGTTACAATGAGCAGTTCTTC
NA | 11 | NA | TRBJ1-2 | TRBV2 | CASTAQWGYTF | TGTGCCAGCACCGCCCAGTGGGGCTACACCTTC
TRBD1 | 16 | NA | TRBJ1-6 | TRBV7-9 | CASSLVQGGYNSPLHF | TGTGCCAGCAGCTTAGTGCAGGGGGGATATAATTCACCCCTCCACTTT
TRBD2 | 15 | NA | TRBJ2-2 | TRBV7-9 | CASSLTSGNTGELFF | TGTGCCAGCAGCTTGACTAGCGGGAACACCGGGGAGCTGTTTTTT
NA | 17 | once | TRBJ2-6 | TRBV5-1 | CASSLADQGLGANVLTF | TGCGCCAGCAGCTTGGCGGACCAGGGTCTTGGGGCCAACGTCCTGACTTTC
TRBD2 | 17 | NA | TRBJ2-1 | TRBV6-1 | CASSGSRSSGRANEQFF | TGTGCCAGCAGTGGAAGTCGGTCTAGCGGGAGGGCTAATGAGCAGTTCTTC
NA | 14 | NA | TRBJ2-1 | TRBV28 | CASTPPWGGNEQFF | TGTGCCAGCACCCCGCCGTGGGGAGGCAATGAGCAGTTCTTC
NA | 13 | NA | TRBJ1-2 | TRBV19 | CASKRKENYGYTF | TGTGCCAGTAAAAGGAAGGAGAACTATGGCTACACCTTC